The 31 T cell receptor beta chains below come from one sample, sequenced in a study of beta chain features in type 1 diabetes. These receptors' targets are unknown. Notes on the study in general: Significant though moderate, a shortening of TCRB CDR3s appeared in all four CD4+ subsets of Type 1 diabetes patients.

Expressed TCRB transcripts got sequenced, as all isolated RNA was reverse transcribed. Some clones are missing from TCRdb's copy, which holds only in-frame ones; the method was immunoSEQ multiplex PCR. Here the sample spans 600,000 or so clones, around 12% being singletons. The sample consisted of naive CD4+ T cells from blood. The receptors were sampled from a man aged 30 to 45 with type 1 diabetes.

This rearrangement joins TRBV9 to TRBJ2-3; 9 bases align to TRBD2. Germline trimming cut 1 base from V and 13 bases from J; bases unmatched to any gene: 19. The CDR3 loop spans 17 amino acids. Per germline, CDR1 SGDLS and CDR2 YYNGEE. Written as DNA, the CDR3 is TGTGCCAGCAGCGTATCGGCCGAGGCGGGGGGGCCTCGACATAAGTATTTT. It specifies CASSVSAEAGGPRHKYF.

The chain combines TRBV2 with TRBJ1-2, with TRBD1 as a possible D gene (6 bases). The germline V and J ends were trimmed by 6 bases and 4 bases, with 12 bases remaining between them. CDR3 size: 13 residues. Germline V gene data show CDR1 as SNHLY and CDR2 as FYNNEI. The CDR3 loop reads CASSGQSPYGYTF. The CDR3 DNA is TGTGCCAGCAGCGGACAGAGTCCCTATGGCTACACCTTC.

This clone was detected only a few times. The chain recombines TRBV4-3 with TRBJ2-7, with 8 positions matching TRBD2. Germline trimming cut 1 base from V and 1 base from J; bases unmatched to any gene: 3. The CDR3 runs to 15 residues. Germline V gene data show CDR1 as LGHNA and CDR2 as YSLEER. The CDR3 nucleotides read TGCGCCAGCAGCCAAGGAGCGGGGGTATCCTACGAGCAGTACTTC. Translated: CASSQGAGVSYEQYF.

This clone was counted between two and nine times. CDR3: CASSHEGMETQYF. The CDR3 nucleotides read TGCGCCAGCAGCCACGAGGGGATGGAGACCCAGTACTTC. V usage is TRBV5-1 and J usage is TRBJ2-5, with D perhaps TRBD1 or TRBD2 (5 bases each). Trimming removed 4 bases from V and 5 bases from J, with 12 bases in between. Germline CDR1 reads SGHRS; CDR2 reads YFSETQ. The CDR3 covers 13 residues.

The rearrangement links TRBV29-1 to TRBJ1-5; the D gene is possibly TRBD1 (5 bases). The V gene lost 5 bases and the J gene lost 3 bases, with 11 bases spanning the gap. CDR1 SQVTM and CDR2 ANQGSEA come from the germline V gene. This CDR3 is built from 13 residues. The CDR3 is CSVRQGLNQPQHF. CDR3 sequence (DNA): TGCAGCGTTAGGCAGGGACTCAATCAGCCCCAGCATTTT.

This clone showed up just a few times. The gene calls are TRBV7-9 and TRBJ1-4; 7 nucleotides agree with TRBD1. The CDR3 contains 14 residues. The germline V gene encodes CDR1 SEHNR and CDR2 FQNEAQ (reference sequence). V trimming: 5 bases; J trimming: 10 bases; junction bases outside the gene matches: 10. This CDR3 reads CASSPGGGAGKLFF. DNA for the CDR3: TGTGCCAGCAGCCCGGGAGGGGGCGCGGGAAAACTGTTTTTT. Full variable domain (remainder filled in from reference TRBV7-9 and TRBJ1-4): DTGVSQNPRHKITKRGQNVTFRCDPISEHNRLYWYRQTLGQGPEFLTYFQNEAQLEKSRLLSDRFSAERPKGSFSTLEIQRTEQGDSAMYLCASSPGGGAGKLFFGSGTQLSVL.

This clone was seen a handful of times. The V and J genes are TRBV4-2 and TRBJ2-1, with D perhaps assigned TRBD1 or TRBD2 (5 bases each). CDR1 is LGHNA, CDR2 YNFKEQ, per germline. The CDR3 covers 19 residues. V was clipped by 1 base and J by 2 bases, with 21 bases between them. The CDR3 DNA reads as TGTGCCAGCAGCCAAGTGGCAGGGTCTAGGGAGAGGGCCTACAATGAGCAGTTCTTC. Translating gives CASSQVAGSRERAYNEQFF.

This clone has a handful of counts. This sequence joins TRBV18 and TRBJ2-4; 12 bases agree with TRBD1. J gave up 2 bases and V 0 bases, and 2 bases lay outside the gene matches. CDR1 KGHSH and CDR2 LQKENI come from the germline V gene. The CDR3 covers 17 residues. CDR3: CASSPPGTGGSKNIQYF. In nucleotides, the CDR3 is TGTGCCAGCTCACCACCGGGGACAGGGGGCTCCAAAAACATTCAGTACTTC.

V gene TRBV7-9 combines with J gene TRBJ2-7; D not resolved. Germline V gene sequence: CDR1 SEHNR, CDR2 FQNEAQ (reference sequence). The CDR3 length is 12 residues. Trimming took off 5 bases at V and 4 bases at J, with 9 bases between the two ends. The CDR3 sequence is CASSPQSYEQYF. For the CDR3, the DNA is TGTGCCAGCAGCCCCCAGAGTTACGAGCAGTACTTC.

The chain links TRBV5-1 to TRBJ1-5; 7 bases align to TRBD1. Losses at the gene ends were 4 bases for V and 3 bases for J; bases not matched to a gene: 7. The CDR3 has 15 residues. Germline lookup yields CDR1 SGHRS and CDR2 YFSETQ. For the CDR3, the DNA is TGCGCCAGCAGCCCGGCGGGACAGATCAATCAGCCCCAGCATTTT. Its protein product is CASSPAGQINQPQHF.

The chain combines TRBV28 with TRBJ1-2; the match to TRBD1 covers 7 bases. Per germline, CDR1 MDHEN and CDR2 SYDVKM. There are 14 residues in the CDR3. Trimming cost V 6 bases and J 1 base; bases outside gene matches: 5. In DNA form, the CDR3 reads TGTGCCAGCAGCGTTGGACAGGATAACTATGGCTACACCTTC. Protein: CASSVGQDNYGYTF.

This clone occurred a few times. The chain employs TRBV18 and TRBJ2-2; D is undetermined. Trimming left V 3 bases short and J 3 bases short, with 17 bases between. CDR1 is KGHSH, CDR2 LQKENI, per germline. The CDR3 runs to 17 residues. CDR3 residues: CASSPRLAIEDTGELFF. CDR3 bases: TGTGCCAGCTCACCCCGGTTGGCAATTGAGGACACCGGGGAGCTGTTTTTT.

This clone was seen only a few times. The rearrangement links TRBV7-2 to TRBJ2-7; 9 bases agree with TRBD2. V trimming: 1 base; J trimming: 2 bases; junction bases outside the gene matches: 3. Germline loops: CDR1 SGHTA, CDR2 FQGNSA. The CDR3 is 15 amino acids. The CDR3 region has the DNA TGTGCCAGCAGCTTAGAAGGCGGGGGGGCCTACGAGCAGTACTTC. Its translation: CASSLEGGGAYEQYF.

This clone was counted a few times. The CDR3 DNA reads TGTGCCAGCAGCCGCGACAGGGCGTATTCACCCCTCCACTTT. It encodes CASSRDRAYSPLHF. V is TRBV5-4 and J is TRBJ1-6; 7 nucleotides agree with TRBD1. The CDR3 has 14 residues. The germline CDR1 and CDR2 sequences are SGHNT and YYREEE (reference sequence). Trimming took 4 bases from V and 8 from J; bases not matched to a gene: 6.

This chain joins TRBV28 and TRBJ2-1; possibly TRBD1 for D (6 bases). V gave up 4 bases and J gave up 5 bases, with 15 bases separating them. In germline, CDR1 is MDHEN, CDR2 SYDVKM. The CDR3 extends over 15 amino acids. The CDR3 sequence is CASSSPAAGDNEQFF. The CDR3 coding sequence is TGTGCCAGCAGTTCACCCGCGGCAGGGGACAATGAGCAGTTCTTC. The variable domain in full, with the rest retrieved from reference TRBV28 and TRBJ2-1, is DVKVTQSSRYLVKRTGEKVFLECVQDMDHENMFWYRQDPGLGLRLIYFSYDVKMKEKGDIPEGYSVSREKKERFSLILESASTNQTSMYLCASSSPAAGDNEQFFGPGTRLTVL.

This chain links TRBV5-4 with TRBJ2-5; 7 bases fit TRBD2. This CDR3 contains 15 residues. V shed 4 bases, J shed 4 bases, and the junction held 10 bases outside the gene matches. Per germline, CDR1 SGHNT and CDR2 YYREEE (reference sequence). CDR3 coding DNA: TGTGCCAGCAGCCAAGAGAGGACTAGTCGAGAGACCCAGTACTTC. Translating gives CASSQERTSRETQYF.

This clone was seen only a few times. This rearrangement joins TRBV21-1 to TRBJ2-2; the table calls TRBD1, which could not be checked here. TRBV21-1 is described as a pseudogene. This CDR3 comprises 16 residues. The CDR3 loop reads CASSLRGARNTGELFF. The DNA for the CDR3 is TGTGCCAGCAGCCTCAGGGGGGCACGGAACACCGGGGAGCTGTTTTTT.

The V gene is TRBV28, the J gene TRBJ2-7; the D gene could be TRBD1 or TRBD2 (5 bases each). The germline V gene has CDR1 MDHEN and CDR2 SYDVKM. Trimming took off 6 bases at V and 9 bases at J, with 15 bases between the two ends. The CDR3 is 12 residues long. The DNA for the CDR3 is TGTGCCAGCAGAACTAGGGGTTATAGGCAGTACTTC. Translating gives CASRTRGYRQYF.

This chain links TRBV27 with TRBJ1-6, with D maybe TRBD1 (5 bases). Germline assignment: CDR1 MNHEY and CDR2 SMNVEV (reference sequence). There are 17 residues in the CDR3. The germline V and J ends were trimmed by 6 bases and 9 bases, with 24 bases remaining between them. The CDR3: CASSTNRDSLRVSPLHF. The CDR3 nucleotides read TGTGCCAGCAGCACCAACCGGGACTCCCTAAGGGTTTCACCCCTCCACTTT.

V is TRBV27 and J is TRBJ1-3, with TRBD1 as a possible D gene (5 bases). Germline assignment: CDR1 MNHEY and CDR2 SMNVEV (reference sequence). The CDR3 length is 14 residues. Trimming stripped 8 bases from V and 2 bases from J, with 13 bases between. The CDR3 coding sequence is TGTGCCAGCCGCTCCGGGGGTACTGGAAACACCATATATTTT. Protein: CASRSGGTGNTIYF.

This clone came up a few times. CDR3 protein: CASSLGPISSYEQYF. The CDR3 bases are TGTGCCAGCAGCCTAGGACCGATCAGCTCCTACGAGCAGTACTTC. V gene TRBV11-2 combines with J gene TRBJ2-7; no clear D gene. The germline CDR1 and CDR2 sequences are SGHAT and FQNNGV. The CDR3 is 15 residues long. V was cut by 5 bases and J by 0 bases, with 14 bases left in between.

V and J are TRBV6-1 and TRBJ1-2; D is perhaps TRBD1 (5 bases). V was shortened by 6 bases and J by 4 bases, with 15 bases between the two germline ends. This CDR3 comprises 14 residues. Germline V gives CDR1 MNHNS, CDR2 SASEGT. DNA of the CDR3: TGTGCCAGCAGCCCATCGGGCGGGACCTATGGCTACACCTTC. This codes for CASSPSGGTYGYTF.

The chain employs TRBV7-9 and TRBJ1-4; 7 bases match TRBD1. The CDR3 has 14 residues. Looked up from germline, CDR1 is SEHNR and CDR2 is FQNEAQ (reference sequence). J gave up 6 bases and V 5 bases, and 6 bases lay outside the gene matches. CDR3 nucleotides: TGTGCCAGCAGCCAGGGGGTTGGTGATGAAAAACTGTTTTTT. It translates to CASSQGVGDEKLFF.

This clone showed up just a few times. The genes are TRBV11-2 and TRBJ2-5; TRBD2 is a possible D gene (5 bases). The length of the CDR3 is 14 residues. V shed 4 bases and J shed 5 bases, with 14 bases lying between them. Germline values: CDR1 SGHAT, CDR2 FQNNGV. CDR3 bases: TGTGCCAGCAGCTCGAGGGAGCCAATGGAGACCCAGTACTTC. Its translation is CASSSREPMETQYF.

This clone showed up just a few times. V usage is TRBV19 and J usage is TRBJ1-4; 8 nucleotides match TRBD1. Trimming removed 4 bases from V and 11 bases from J; junction bases left unmatched: 9. The CDR3 loop spans 14 amino acids. Germline assignment: CDR1 LNHDA and CDR2 SQIVND (reference sequence). The CDR3 sequence: CASSNQGAEGKLFF. In nucleotides, the CDR3 is TGTGCCAGTAGTAATCAGGGGGCGGAAGGGAAACTGTTTTTT.

The V gene is TRBV2, the J gene TRBJ1-1; D call uncertain. Germline CDR1 is SNHLY and CDR2 is FYNNEI. V was shortened by 6 bases and J by 2 bases, with 7 bases between the two germline ends. This CDR3 contains 12 residues. The CDR3 loop is CASRDPNTEAFF. The CDR3 DNA reads TGTGCCAGCAGAGATCCCAACACTGAAGCTTTCTTT.

This clone was seen a handful of times. The chain carries TRBV4-1 and TRBJ2-2; D ambiguous. The length of the CDR3 is 16 residues. Germline assignment: CDR1 MGHRA and CDR2 YSYEKL. The ends were cut back, 0 bases at V and 0 bases at J, with 8 bases in the middle. The CDR3 loop reads CASSQDRKTNTGELFF. The CDR3 nucleotides are TGCGCCAGCAGCCAAGACAGGAAGACGAACACCGGGGAGCTGTTTTTT.

The J gene is TRBJ2-5, the V gene TRBV7-2; TRBD1 matches at 10 bases. Germline CDR1 SGHTA, CDR2 FQGNSA. V trimming: 5 bases; J trimming: 7 bases; junction bases outside the gene matches: 7. This CDR3 comprises 14 residues. This chain's CDR3 is CASSLRTGGGTQYF. As DNA, the CDR3 is TGTGCCAGCAGCCTCCGGACAGGGGGAGGGACCCAGTACTTC.

The sample holds a few counts of this clone. This chain joins TRBV11-3 and TRBJ2-7, with 9 bases matching TRBD1. CDR3 length: 13 residues. Germline assignment: CDR1 SGHNT and CDR2 YENEEA. The V segment lost 6 bases and the J segment 5 bases; nucleotides outside the gene matches: 5. The CDR3 DNA follows: TGTGCCAGCAGACGGGACAGGGCCCACGAGCAGTACTTC. This translates into CASRRDRAHEQYF.

This clone was counted a few times. The CDR3 nucleotides are TGTGCCAGCAGCCCCTCTGCTAGCGGGGTGAATGAGCAGTTCTTC. It specifies CASSPSASGVNEQFF. This sequence joins TRBV9 and TRBJ2-1; 9 nucleotides agree with TRBD2. Germline V lookup: CDR1 SGDLS, CDR2 YYNGEE. The V and J ends lost 4 bases and 7 bases, in that order; junction bases with no gene match: 9. CDR3 length: 15 residues.

The chain couples TRBV6-1 to TRBJ2-7; 9 bases agree with TRBD1. The CDR3 is 13 amino acids. The V gene end was trimmed by 10 bases and the J gene end by 3 bases; junction bases not matched to a gene: 7. CDR1 is MNHNS and CDR2 is SASEGT in the germline V gene. The CDR3 region is CATADRGLYEQYF. The CDR3, as DNA: TGTGCCACCGCGGACAGGGGACTCTACGAGCAGTACTTC.